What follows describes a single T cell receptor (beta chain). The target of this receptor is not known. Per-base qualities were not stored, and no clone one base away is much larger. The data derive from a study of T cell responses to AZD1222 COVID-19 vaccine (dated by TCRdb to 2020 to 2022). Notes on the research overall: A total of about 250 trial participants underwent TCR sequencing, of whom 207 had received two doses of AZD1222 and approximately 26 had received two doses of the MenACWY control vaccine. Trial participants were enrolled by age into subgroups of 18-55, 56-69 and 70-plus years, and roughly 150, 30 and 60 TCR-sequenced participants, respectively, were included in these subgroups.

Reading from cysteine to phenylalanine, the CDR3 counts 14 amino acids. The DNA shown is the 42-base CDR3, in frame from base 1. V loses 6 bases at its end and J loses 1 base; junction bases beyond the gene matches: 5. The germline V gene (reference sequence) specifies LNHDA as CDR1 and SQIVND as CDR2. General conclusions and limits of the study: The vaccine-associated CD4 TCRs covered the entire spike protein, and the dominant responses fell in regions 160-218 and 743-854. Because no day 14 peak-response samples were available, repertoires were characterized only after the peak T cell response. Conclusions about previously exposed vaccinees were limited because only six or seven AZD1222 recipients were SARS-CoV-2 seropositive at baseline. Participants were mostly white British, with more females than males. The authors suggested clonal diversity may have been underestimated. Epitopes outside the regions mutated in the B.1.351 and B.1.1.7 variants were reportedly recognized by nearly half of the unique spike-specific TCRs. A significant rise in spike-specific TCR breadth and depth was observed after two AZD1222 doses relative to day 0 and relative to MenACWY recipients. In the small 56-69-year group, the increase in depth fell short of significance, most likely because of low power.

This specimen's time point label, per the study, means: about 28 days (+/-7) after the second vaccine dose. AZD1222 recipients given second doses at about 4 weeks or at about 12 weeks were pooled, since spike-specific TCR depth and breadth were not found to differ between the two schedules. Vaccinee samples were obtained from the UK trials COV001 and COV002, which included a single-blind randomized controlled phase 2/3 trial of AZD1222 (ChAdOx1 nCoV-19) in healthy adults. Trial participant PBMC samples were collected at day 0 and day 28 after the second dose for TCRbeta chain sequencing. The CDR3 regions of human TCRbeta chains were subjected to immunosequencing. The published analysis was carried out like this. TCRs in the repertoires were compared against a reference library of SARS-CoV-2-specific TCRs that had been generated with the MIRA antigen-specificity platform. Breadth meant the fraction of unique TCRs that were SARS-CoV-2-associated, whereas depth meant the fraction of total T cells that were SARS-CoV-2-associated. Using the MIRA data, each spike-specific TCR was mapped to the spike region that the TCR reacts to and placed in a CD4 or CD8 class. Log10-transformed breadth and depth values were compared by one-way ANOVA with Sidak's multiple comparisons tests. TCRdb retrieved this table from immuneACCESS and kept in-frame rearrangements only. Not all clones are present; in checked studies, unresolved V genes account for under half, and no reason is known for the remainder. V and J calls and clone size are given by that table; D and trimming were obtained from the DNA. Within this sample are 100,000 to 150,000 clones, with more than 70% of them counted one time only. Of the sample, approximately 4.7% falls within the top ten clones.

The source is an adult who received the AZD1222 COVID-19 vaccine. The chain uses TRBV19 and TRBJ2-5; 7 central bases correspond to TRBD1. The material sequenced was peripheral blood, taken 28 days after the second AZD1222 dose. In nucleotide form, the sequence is TGTGCCAGTAGCCTACAGGGGACCCAAGAGACCCAGTACTTC. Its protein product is CASSLQGTQETQYF.